Listed below are T cell receptor beta chains from one sample, sequenced in a study of blood T cell repertoires in COVID-19. Measured with immunoSEQ multiplex PCR; TCRdb has only the in-frame clones, and not every one. The sample holds 100,000 to 150,000 clones, about 88% seen once. Sequencing was performed on peripheral blood. The receptor set was obtained from a man aged 60 to 75 with COVID-19, enrolled during active disease. The CDR3 runs from the conserved cysteine through the conserved F or W. A D gene is named only where the DNA matches it firmly. Some rows mark clone size as missing; the rest say once, few, many or name a class of expanded clone.

>.|TRBV7-8|TRBD2|TRBJ2-1
TGTGCCAGCAGCTCCACTAGCGGGGCCCGGGCCACTGAGCAGTTCTTC
CASSSTSGARATEQFF
>.|TRBV18|TRBD1|TRBJ1-2
TGTGCCAGCTCAGTACGGACAGGGGACCATAACTATGGCTACACCTTC
CASSVRTGDHNYGYTF
>.|TRBV6-2/TRBV6-3|.|TRBJ1-1
TGTGCCAGCAGTTACCGCCTGGGTGCGGGTAACACTGAAGCTTTCTTT
CASSYRLGAGNTEAFF
>.|TRBV4-1|TRBD2|TRBJ2-3
TGCGCCAGCAGCCAAGATATCCCGGGAGGCGATACGCAGTATTTT
CASSQDIPGGDTQYF
>medium-sized|TRBV4-1|TRBD2|TRBJ2-2
TGCGCCAGCAGCTTGGCGGGAGATACCGGGGAGCTGTTTTTT
CASSLAGDTGELFF
>.|TRBV13|TRBD2|TRBJ2-7
TGTGCCAGCAGCGGACGGACTAGCGGGATAGGCGAGCAGTACTTC
CASSGRTSGIGEQYF
>.|TRBV6-5|.|TRBJ1-1
TGTGCCAGCAGACAGGTTTGGGACACTGAAGCTTTCTTT
CASRQVWDTEAFF
>.|TRBV6-2/TRBV6-3|.|TRBJ1-1
TGTGCCAGCAGCCCCGCCGGGGTGGGACTTAACACTGAAGCTTTCTTT
CASSPAGVGLNTEAFF
>.|TRBV5-4|.|TRBJ2-5
TGTGCCAGCAGCTTGCGGGGGAAAGAGACCCAGTACTTC
CASSLRGKETQYF
>.|TRBV5-6|TRBD1|TRBJ2-1
TGTGCCAGCAGCGGAGGACAGGGCCCCTACAATGAGCAGTTCTTC
CASSGGQGPYNEQFF
>few|TRBV9|TRBD2|TRBJ2-2
TGTGCCAGCAGCGTGACTAGCGGGAGGGGCCAGGACGGGGAGCTGTTTTTT
CASSVTSGRGQDGELFF
>.|TRBV30|.|TRBJ2-7
TGTGCCTGGAGTGTACGTGCTCTAGGGGATTCCTACGAGCAGTACTTC
CAWSVRALGDSYEQYF
>.|TRBV10-1|.|TRBJ2-5
TGCGCCAGCAGTCGAGATACATCAGGGACCCAGTACTTC
CASSRDTSGTQYF
>.|TRBV6-5|TRBD2|TRBJ2-5
TGTGCCAGCAGGGGGCGGGAGGAGACCCAGTACTTC
CASRGREETQYF
>.|TRBV24-1|TRBD1|TRBJ2-2
TGTGCCACCAGCTGGACAGGGGGCGAGGGGGAGCTGTTTTTT
CATSWTGGEGELFF
>.|TRBV7-9|.|TRBJ2-1
TGTGCCAGCAGCTTATGGTGGGAGAGGAACGCTTCCAGAAAAGATGAGCAGTTCTTC
CASSLWWERNASRKDEQFF
>.|TRBV3-1/TRBV3-2|TRBD1|TRBJ2-7
TGTGCCAGCCTTGGGACAGAGGGCGAGCAGTACTTC
CASLGTEGEQYF
>.|TRBV19|.|TRBJ1-2
TGTGCCAGTACCCCGCGCAGGGACTATGGCTACACCTTC
CASTPRRDYGYTF
>.|TRBV3-1/TRBV3-2|.|TRBJ1-2
TGTGCCAGCAGCCTAAGAACTCCCGCCGATGGCTACACCTTC
CASSLRTPADGYTF
>few|TRBV6-6|.|TRBJ2-5
TGTGCCAGCAGTTACTCTTCGTCGGAGACCCAGTACTTC
CASSYSSSETQYF
>.|TRBV19|.|TRBJ2-2
TGTGCCAGTAGGCCGACAGGGAACACCGGGGAGCTGTTTTTT
CASRPTGNTGELFF
>.|TRBV14|.|TRBJ2-1
TGTGCCAGCAGCCCCCGAAGGGGGTTCAATGAGCAGTTCTTC
CASSPRRGFNEQFF
>.|TRBV13|.|TRBJ2-1
TGTGCCAGCAGCTTATGGACAGCCTACAATGAGCAGTTCTTC
CASSLWTAYNEQFF
>once|TRBV19|.|TRBJ1-5
TGTGCCAGTAGTATAGATCAGGACGGGGACAATCAGCCCCAGCATTTT
CASSIDQDGDNQPQHF